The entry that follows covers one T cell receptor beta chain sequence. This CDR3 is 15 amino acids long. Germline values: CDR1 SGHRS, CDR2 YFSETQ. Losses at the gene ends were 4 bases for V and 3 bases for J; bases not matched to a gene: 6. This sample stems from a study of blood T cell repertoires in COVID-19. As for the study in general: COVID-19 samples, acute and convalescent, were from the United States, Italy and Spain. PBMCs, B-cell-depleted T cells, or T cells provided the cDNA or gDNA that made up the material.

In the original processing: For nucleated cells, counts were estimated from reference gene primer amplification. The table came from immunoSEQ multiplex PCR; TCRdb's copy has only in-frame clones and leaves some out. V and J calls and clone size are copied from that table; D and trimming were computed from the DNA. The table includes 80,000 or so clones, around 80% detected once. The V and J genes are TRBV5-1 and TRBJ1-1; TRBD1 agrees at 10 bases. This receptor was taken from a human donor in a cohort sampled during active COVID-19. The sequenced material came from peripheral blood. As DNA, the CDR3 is TGCGCCAGCAGCCTGACAGGGGGCGCCGACACTGAAGCTTTCTTT. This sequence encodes CASSLTGGADTEAFF.